This entry lists 8 T cell receptor beta chains sequenced from one sample in a study of T-cell memory formation after mild COVID-19. Each CDR3 protein gets one entry after TCRdb re-called the 5' RACE reads with MiXCR. The sample shows 400,000 to 500,000 distinct CDR3 sequences, 20% of them seen only once. The material sequenced was PBMCs or a T cell subset sorted from them (not recorded which). The receptor source for this set is an adult woman who had mild COVID-19 (a few samples of this study predate the infection). Cell type and time point are not known.

V gene TRBV27 combines with J gene TRBJ2-5; D unresolved. The germline V gene has CDR1 MNHEY and CDR2 SMNVEV (reference sequence). Trimming removed 6 bases at V and 0 bases at J, with 5 bases between. There are 12 residues in the CDR3. The CDR3 DNA reads TGTGCCAGCAGGCCAAACCAAGAGACCCAGTACTTC. Protein sequence: CASRPNQETQYF.

In its sample, this clonotype was seen a few times. CDR3 loop: CASSSGTGGSPNTEAFF. As DNA, the CDR3 is TGCGCCAGCAGTTCCGGGACAGGGGGCTCGCCGAACACTGAAGCTTTCTTT. The chain is built from TRBV5-1 and TRBJ1-1, with 12 bases aligning to TRBD1. J gave up 1 base and V 5 bases, and 9 bases lay outside the gene matches. Germline V CDR1 and CDR2: SGHRS, YFSETQ. This CDR3 region has 17 residues.

There are a few counts of this clonotype. The chain links TRBV27 to TRBJ1-5; D ambiguous. Germline values: CDR1 MNHEY, CDR2 SMNVEV (reference sequence). Trimming removed 1 base from V and 3 bases from J, with 4 bases in between. The CDR3 extends over 13 amino acids. The CDR3 is CASSLWANQPQHF. In nucleotides, the CDR3 is TGTGCCAGCAGTTTATGGGCCAATCAGCCCCAGCATTTT.

The CDR3 coding sequence is TGCAGTGCTAGGGTACTAGCGGGAGGCGTCGGGGGGGAGCTGTTTTTT. This encodes CSARVLAGGVGGELFF. This chain joins TRBV20-1 and TRBJ2-2; 12 bases map to TRBD2. The CDR3 consists of 16 residues. Germline V lookup: CDR1 DFQATT, CDR2 SNEGSKA (reference sequence). After removal of 3 bases from V and 8 bases from J, the junction contained 10 bases not matched to a gene.

This clonotype was seen only a few times. The V and J genes are TRBV7-9 and TRBJ1-1; maybe TRBD1 (5 bases). The V and J ends lost 5 bases and 0 bases respectively, with 13 bases between them. This CDR3 is 15 amino acids long. The germline V gene has CDR1 SEHNR and CDR2 FQNEAQ (reference sequence). CDR3 sequence: CASSRWDGMNTEAFF. CDR3 nucleotides: TGTGCCAGCAGCCGATGGGACGGAATGAACACTGAAGCTTTCTTT.

V and J are TRBV12-3 or TRBV12-4 and TRBJ2-3; D is uncertain. Trimming shortened V by 1 base and J by 3 bases, and 8 bases separated the two germline ends. This CDR3 is built from 14 residues. CDR3 DNA sequence: TGTGCCAGCAGTTTAGTCTCCAGAACAGATACGCAGTATTTT. It translates to CASSLVSRTDTQYF.

In its sample, this clonotype was seen a few times. V usage is TRBV30 and J usage is TRBJ1-2; D might be TRBD1 (5 bases). Trimming took 0 bases from V and 5 from J, leaving 7 bases between them. In germline, CDR1 is GTSNPN, CDR2 SVGIG (reference sequence). There are 12 residues in the CDR3. CDR3 nucleotide sequence: TGTGCCTGGAGTGTTGGGGGGTATGGCTACACCTTC. This translates into CAWSVGGYGYTF. The full variable domain, completed using reference TRBV30 and TRBJ1-2, is SQTIHQWPATLVQPVGSPLSLECTVEGTSNPNLYWYRQAAGRGLQLLFYSVGIGQISSEVPQNLSASRPQDRQFILSSKKLLLSDSGFYLCAWSVGGYGYTFGSGTRLTVV.

This clonotype has only a few counts. V is TRBV29-1 and J is TRBJ1-2, with D perhaps TRBD1 (6 bases). Trimming stripped 6 bases from V and 2 bases from J, with 16 bases between. Germline assignment: CDR1 SQVTM and CDR2 ANQGSEA. The CDR3 extends over 14 amino acids. CDR3 in amino acids: CSVPEGGRNYGYTF. The DNA for the CDR3 is TGCAGCGTCCCGGAGGGGGGACGGAACTATGGCTACACCTTC.